Given below is one TCR beta chain in context. Its cognate antigen is unknown. The record originates from a study of cytomegalovirus exposure and HLA in healthy donors. Findings and limits, study-wide: Analyses of presence and absence presupposed an approximately uniform sequencing depth across donors.

This CDR3 region has 16 residues. CDR1 and CDR2 from the germline V gene are KGHSH and LQKENI. Trimming left V 3 bases short and J 4 bases short, with 15 bases between. Despite likely unrecorded immune exposures, the donors were nominally healthy at the time of sampling. The primer mix had 60 Vbeta and 13 Jbeta primers. Per the authors' pipeline: Around 80 million unique TCR beta chains, roughly 11 million of them shared, were counted by a later analysis. Sequencing used immunoSEQ multiplex PCR; TCRdb keeps in-frame clones, though not all of them. The V and J calls and clone size are taken from that table; D and trimming were inferred from the DNA. This sample has fewer than 200,000 clones; approximately 80% occur once, and the top ten carry approximately 2%.

The chain is built from TRBV18 and TRBJ1-4; D might be TRBD1 (6 bases). Sequencing used PBMCs. This clonotype originated in a woman younger than 45 in good health and CMV-seronegative. The CDR3 protein is CASSPFMTGVNEKLFF. The CDR3 DNA reads as TGTGCCAGCTCACCTTTCATGACAGGCGTTAATGAAAAACTGTTTTTT. The entire variable domain, with the rest obtained from reference TRBV18 and TRBJ1-4, is as follows: NAGVMQNPRHLVRRRGQEARLRCSPMKGHSHVYWYRQLPEEGLKFMVYLQKENIIDESGMPKERFSAEFPKEGPSILRIQQVVRGDSAAYFCASSPFMTGVNEKLFFGSGTQLSVL.